This TCR beta chain was recorded in a study of patients and donors after allogeneic stem cell transplantation (dated by TCRdb to between 2020 and 2021). Libraries were made using RT-PCR. This sample was sequenced with a NextSeq 550. TCRdb reworked the public reads: Q25 trimming with fastp, MiXCR clone assembly, productive beta chains retained. Entries are consolidated by CDR3 protein sequence, retaining the most common genes and DNA. Counted in this sample were roughly 200,000 distinct CDR3 sequences; 41% of them appeared once. 33% of the sample lies in the top ten. Note on this clonotype: There is no known antigen for this receptor. It has no much larger one-base neighbor in the sample; base qualities were not kept.

The CDR3 runs 17 residues from the cysteine to the phenylalanine. Only CDR3 DNA remains: 51 bases, in frame from the first base. The germline V gene provides CDR1 SGDLS and CDR2 YYNGEE. The germline ends are 16 bases apart after V is trimmed by 3 bases and J by 0 bases. Recombination joined TRBV9 with TRBJ2-1; the D gene is possibly TRBD1 or TRBD2, with 6 bases matching each. The clonotype comes from a human donor who was either an allogeneic HSCT recipient or a stem cell or donor lymphocyte infusion donor (not recorded which). It is not recorded whose cells these are; they may come from a transplant donor. The sample consisted of blood, either unsorted or a sorted T cell fraction (not recorded which). This receptor has the CDR3 CASSARGLSTSYNEQFF. The bases read TGTGCCAGCAGCGCCCGGGGGCTATCCACCTCCTACAATGAGCAGTTCTTC.